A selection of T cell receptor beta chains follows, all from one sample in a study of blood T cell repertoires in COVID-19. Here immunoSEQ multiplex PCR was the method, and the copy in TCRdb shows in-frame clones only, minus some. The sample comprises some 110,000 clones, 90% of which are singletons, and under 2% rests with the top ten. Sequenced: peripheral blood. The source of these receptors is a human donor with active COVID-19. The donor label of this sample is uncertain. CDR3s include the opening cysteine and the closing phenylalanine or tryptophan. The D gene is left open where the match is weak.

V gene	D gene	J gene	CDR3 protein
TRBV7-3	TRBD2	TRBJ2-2	CASRDPGLADDTGELFF
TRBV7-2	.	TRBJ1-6	CASSLFNTARTANNSPLHF
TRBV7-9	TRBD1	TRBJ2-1	CASSLWTGNTYNEQFF
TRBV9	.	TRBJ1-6	CASSVGRDNSPLHF
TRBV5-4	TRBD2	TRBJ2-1	CASSPGVAGGWENEQFF
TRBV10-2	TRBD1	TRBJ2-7	CASSDRGLSEQYF
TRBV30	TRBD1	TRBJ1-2	CAWSVGQGHGYTF
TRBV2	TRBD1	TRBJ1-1	CASRTKQGVDTEAFF
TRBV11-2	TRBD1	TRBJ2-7	CATTGTAPYEQYF
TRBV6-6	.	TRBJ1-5	CASSRTATEFSNQPQHF
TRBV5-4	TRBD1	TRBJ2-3	CASSRGQGADTQYF
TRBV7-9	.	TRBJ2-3	CASRARGGTDTQYF
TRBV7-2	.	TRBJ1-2	CASSLEGQFYGYTF
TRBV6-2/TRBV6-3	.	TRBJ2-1	CASSWGVSGEQFF
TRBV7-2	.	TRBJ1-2	CAGSPSRQTNYGYTF
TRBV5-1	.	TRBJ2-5	CASSLAFTWGETQYF
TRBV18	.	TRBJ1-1	CASSPDSMNTEAFF
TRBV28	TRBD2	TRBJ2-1	CASSGRASGVRSNEQFF
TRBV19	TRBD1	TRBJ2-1	CASSSPGQGTNEQFF
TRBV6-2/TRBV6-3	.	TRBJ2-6	CASSVRGTGANVLTF
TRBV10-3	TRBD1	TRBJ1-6	CAISTGDNSPLHF
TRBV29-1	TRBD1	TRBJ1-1	CSVDPGQGLSTEAFF
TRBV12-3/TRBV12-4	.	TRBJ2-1	CASRDSLGPEQFF
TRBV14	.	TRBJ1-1	CASSQSGRNTEAFF
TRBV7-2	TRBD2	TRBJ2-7	CASSLVRGVGSEQYF
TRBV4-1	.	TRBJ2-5	CASSQAAQGQETQYF
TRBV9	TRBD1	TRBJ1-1	CASSVVEGQGAFF
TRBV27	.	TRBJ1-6	CASQPKGWPLGPYNSPLHF
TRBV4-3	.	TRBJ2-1	CASSPSRGFRNEQFF
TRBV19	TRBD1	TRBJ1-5	CASSSGRQGNNQPQHF